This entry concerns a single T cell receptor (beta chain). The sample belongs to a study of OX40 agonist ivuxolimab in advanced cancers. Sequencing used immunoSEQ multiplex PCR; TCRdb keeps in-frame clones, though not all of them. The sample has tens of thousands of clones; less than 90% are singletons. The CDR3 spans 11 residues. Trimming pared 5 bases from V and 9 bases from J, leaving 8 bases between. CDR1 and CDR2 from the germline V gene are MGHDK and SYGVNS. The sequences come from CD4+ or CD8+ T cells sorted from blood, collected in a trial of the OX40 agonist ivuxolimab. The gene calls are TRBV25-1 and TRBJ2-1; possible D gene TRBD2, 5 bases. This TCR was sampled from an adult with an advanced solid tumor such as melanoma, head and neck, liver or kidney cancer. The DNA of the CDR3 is TGTGCCAGCAGTCCGGGGAGTGAGCAGTTCTTC. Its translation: CASSPGSEQFF. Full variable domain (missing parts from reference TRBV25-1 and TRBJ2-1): EADIYQTPRYLVIGTGKKITLECSQTMGHDKMYWYQQDPGMELHLIHYSYGVNSTEKGDLSSESTVSRIRTEHFPLTLESARPSHTSQYLCASSPGSEQFFGPGTRLTVL.